The T cell receptor (beta chain) under discussion was sequenced for a study of blood T cell repertoires in COVID-19 (TCRdb year 2020). For the study in its entirety: Collaborator samples came from the United States, Italy and Spain and covered acute and convalescent phases of COVID-19. The prospective study material was composed of cDNA or gDNA derived from T cells, B-cell-depleted T cells, or PBMCs. Deeply sampled blood TCRbeta repertoires from subjects exposed to, actively infected with, or recovered from COVID-19 were included in the dataset. The repertoires were released in a freely available public database meant as a resource for research on the immune response to SARS-CoV-2. The samples were drawn from the first 160 participants of the ongoing ImmuneRACE study and from 1,254 subjects provided by 6 global collaborators. A de-identified subject ID, COVID-19 status, age in years and sex were almost always included in the sample metadata. Where available, HLA class I and class II types were obtained from metadata supplied by the sample provider rather than from assay-based typing.

The immunoSEQ Assay, a bias-controlled multiplex PCR, was used to amplify TCRbeta CDR3 regions from genomic DNA. Per the authors' processing: Within the assay, amplification of reference gene primers was used to estimate how many nucleated cells each sample contained. To quantify the absolute abundance of each unique TCRbeta CDR3 rearrangement, sequence reads were collapsed and filtered. For each sample, productive Simpson clonality was calculated as the square root of Simpson's diversity index over productive rearrangements. Entries here come from immuneACCESS through TCRdb and include only in-frame sequences with V and J called. Some clones fail to appear in such tables; in the studies checked, an unresolved V gene covers under half of the shortfall, and the cause of the remainder is unknown. V, J and clone size derive from that table, while D and trimming were established from the DNA sequence. The sample data list 100,000 to 150,000 clones, and 86% of these were observed just once. The ten largest make up about 5% of the sample.

The paper's findings and limits, for the study overall: How much clinical and demographic metadata was included differed by source and by participant, and the metadata was provided uncurated.

Collaborating institutions collected whole blood in K2EDTA tubes following their own protocols. For TCRbeta analysis, collaborator samples were shipped as frozen whole blood, as isolated PBMCs, or as DNA extracted from either sample type. In regard to this clone: It lacks a known antigen. Base qualities are not provided; no much larger clone lies one nucleotide away.

The sequenced material came from peripheral blood. The clonotype was recovered from a human donor in a cohort sampled during active COVID-19.

In nucleotides, the sequence is TGTGCCAGCAGCTTGAGACCGGGAGGGCAAACAGATACGCAGTATTTT. This codes for CASSLRPGGQTDTQYF. This receptor chain uses TRBV7-2 and TRBJ2-3; 8 central bases correspond to TRBD2. Ends trimmed: V by 3 bases, J by 3 bases; bases unmatched to a gene: 8. The cysteine opens and the phenylalanine closes a CDR3 of 16 amino acids. Left in the record is the CDR3 DNA by itself, 48 bases read in frame from the first base. CDR1 and CDR2 were assigned from the germline V gene as SGHTA and FQGNSA.